The source of this T cell receptor (beta chain) is a study of blood T cell repertoires in COVID-19. Germline V gives CDR1 LGHNA, CDR2 YNFKEQ. The CDR3 length is 13 residues. J lost 4 bases, V lost 5 bases, and 2 bases had no gene match. Profiled with immunoSEQ multiplex PCR; TCRdb holds only in-frame clones, not every one. Among some 260,000 clones listed, 84% were seen once. V usage is TRBV4-2 and J usage is TRBJ2-3; 8 nucleotides agree with TRBD2. What was sequenced was PBMCs or T cells enriched from blood (not recorded which). The TCR sequence derives from a man between 25 and 39 years old with acute COVID-19. The CDR3 region is CASSERGSDTQYF. CDR3 in DNA: TGTGCCAGCAGCGAGCGGGGGTCAGATACGCAGTATTTT.